Each of the 32 T cell receptor beta chains below was sequenced from the same sample in a study of T cells after posttransplantation cyclophosphamide. The data were produced by immunoSEQ multiplex PCR, yet TCRdb's version contains in-frame clones alone and is incomplete. Here the sample spans approximately 30,000 clones, under 95% being singletons. Cells defined as naive were viable CD3+CD4+ or CD3+CD8+ and CCR7+CD45RA+CD45RO-CD95-CD27+CD28+. Sequencing was performed on naive CD4+ T cells sorted from PBMCs. The source is a woman aged 55-69 years in good health, CMV-negative, and a related stem cell transplant donor.

The chain combines TRBV28 with TRBJ2-7; possible D gene TRBD1, 6 bases. CDR1 MDHEN and CDR2 SYDVKM come from the germline V gene. Trimming pared 6 bases from V and 5 bases from J, leaving 11 bases between. The CDR3 length is 12 residues. This CDR3 is CASSLQGHEQYF. CDR3 DNA sequence: TGTGCCAGCAGCCTACAGGGACACGAGCAGTACTTC.

The gene calls are TRBV7-6 and TRBJ1-2; D may be TRBD1 (6 bases). V was cut by 1 base and J by 4 bases, with 10 bases left in between. The germline V gene has CDR1 SGHVS and CDR2 FNYEAQ. The CDR3 has 14 residues. CDR3 nucleotides: TGTGCCAGCAGCTTAGACAGGGAACTCTATGGCTACACCTTC. Translated: CASSLDRELYGYTF.

This clone was counted a single time. V and J are TRBV27 and TRBJ2-1; 8 bases are shared with TRBD1. The CDR3 consists of 16 residues. Per the germline V gene, CDR1 is MNHEY and CDR2 is SMNVEV (reference sequence). Losses at the gene ends were 5 bases for V and 2 bases for J; bases not matched to a gene: 8. CDR3: CASSQYRDRPYNEQFF. In nucleotides, the CDR3 is TGTGCCAGCAGTCAATATCGGGACAGGCCCTACAATGAGCAGTTCTTC.

As regards this clone: One end of the junction does not line up with germline, which may come from a read error. The V and J genes are TRBV7-9 and TRBJ2-7; D gene ambiguous. Germline assignment: CDR1 SEHNR and CDR2 FQNEAQ (reference sequence). This CDR3 has 12 residues. This chain's CDR3 is CASSRRDADPSF. The CDR3 nucleotides are TGTGCCAGCAGCCGCCGAGATGCGGATCCCAGCTTC.

The chain carries TRBV7-2 and TRBJ1-6; 8 positions match TRBD1. This CDR3 is 15 amino acids long. Germline V lookup: CDR1 SGHTA, CDR2 FQGNSA. With V trimmed by 6 bases and J by 3 bases, 4 bases remained unmatched. The chain's CDR3 is CASRPGQGYNSPLHF. CDR3 bases: TGTGCCAGCAGACCAGGACAGGGCTATAATTCACCCCTCCACTTT.

In this sample, this clone turned up once. The gene calls are TRBV19 and TRBJ2-3; 8 bases agree with TRBD1. CDR1 is LNHDA and CDR2 is SQIVND in the germline V gene (reference sequence). This CDR3 has 13 amino acids. V was pared by 8 bases and J by 1 base, with 2 bases of the junction left unmatched. In DNA form, the CDR3 reads TGTGCCAGTGCGGACAGGGGCACAGATACGCAGTATTTT. Translating gives CASADRGTDTQYF.

On this clone: Other DNA variants within this sample encode the same CDR3. This chain uses TRBV30 with TRBJ2-3; 9 positions match TRBD1. The CDR3 loop spans 16 amino acids. V lost 3 bases to trimming and J lost 0 bases; unmatched junction nucleotides: 7. The germline gives CDR1 GTSNPN, CDR2 SVGIG (reference sequence). The CDR3 region is CAWSVGTGRSTDTQYF. The CDR3 DNA sequence: TGTGCCTGGAGCGTAGGGACAGGGAGAAGCACAGATACGCAGTATTTT.

The genes are TRBV4-1 and TRBJ1-5, with D possibly TRBD1 on 5 matching bases. The CDR3 consists of 19 residues. The germline CDR1 and CDR2 sequences are MGHRA and YSYEKL. Trimming took 0 bases from V and 0 from J, leaving 18 bases between them. Here the CDR3 reads CASSQDPRGSVYSNQPQHF. In DNA, the CDR3 is TGCGCCAGCAGCCAAGACCCTAGGGGCTCCGTTTATAGCAATCAGCCCCAGCATTTT.

The rearrangement uses TRBV7-2 and TRBJ2-3; 11 bases are a match to TRBD2. Germline V CDR1 and CDR2: SGHTA, FQGNSA. The junction had 6 bases not matched to a gene; V was cut back by 5 bases and J by 2 bases. The CDR3 sequence is 16 residues long. The CDR3 DNA reads as TGTGCCAGCAGCCCAAGACTAGCGGGGTACACAGATACGCAGTATTTT. Its translation: CASSPRLAGYTDTQYF.

This clone was observed a single time. The chain recombines TRBV5-1 with TRBJ2-5; 9 bases fit TRBD2. Trimming removed 0 bases from V and 5 bases from J; junction bases left unmatched: 8. The V gene's germline CDR1 is SGHRS and CDR2 YFSETQ. CDR3 length: 16 amino acids. The CDR3 region is CASSLGAGGQMETQYF. CDR3 sequence (DNA): TGCGCCAGCAGCTTGGGTGCGGGGGGGCAAATGGAGACCCAGTACTTC.

The chain links TRBV7-9 to TRBJ2-1; 12 bases are shared with TRBD2. J lost 8 bases, V lost 5 bases, and 10 bases had no gene match. Germline assignment: CDR1 SEHNR and CDR2 FQNEAQ (reference sequence). The CDR3 is 16 residues long. CDR3 sequence reads: CASSPVGLAGIHEQFF. Here the CDR3 DNA reads TGTGCCAGCAGCCCGGTTGGACTAGCGGGGATCCATGAGCAGTTCTTC.

The chain recombines TRBV27 with TRBJ2-5; D perhaps matches TRBD1 (6 bases). Trimming removed 5 bases at V and 0 bases at J, with 16 bases between. The CDR3 is made up of 16 amino acids. Germline values: CDR1 MNHEY, CDR2 SMNVEV (reference sequence). The CDR3 nucleotides are TGTGCCAGCAGTCTTATCTACACAGGGTACCAAGAGACCCAGTACTTC. As protein: CASSLIYTGYQETQYF.

This rearrangement joins TRBV28 to TRBJ1-2, with TRBD1 matching over 7 bases. Trimming removed 7 bases from V and 2 bases from J; junction bases left unmatched: 4. CDR3 size: 13 residues. The germline V gene encodes CDR1 MDHEN and CDR2 SYDVKM. The CDR3 DNA reads as TGTGCCAGCACTCAGGGACAGAACTATGGCTACACCTTC. Encoded protein: CASTQGQNYGYTF.

This chain joins TRBV5-7 and TRBJ2-5; 11 bases fit TRBD1. TRBV5-7 is filed as an ORF, its function uncertain. V dropped 0 bases and J dropped 3; count of bases not matched to a gene: 4. The CDR3 contains 16 residues. CDR3 sequence reads: CASSLVQGQGEETQYF. The CDR3 DNA reads as TGTGCCAGCAGCTTGGTCCAGGGACAGGGGGAAGAGACCCAGTACTTC.

The chain links TRBV7-3 to TRBJ1-2; 8 bases map to TRBD1. The CDR3 runs to 13 residues. Germline trimming cut 6 bases from V and 8 bases from J; bases unmatched to any gene: 8. The germline gives CDR1 SGHTA, CDR2 FQGTGA. The CDR3 region has the DNA TGTGCCAGCAGTTTGGACAGGGAAGGGGGCTACACCTTC. It encodes CASSLDREGGYTF.

The chain uses TRBV28 and TRBJ2-1; maybe TRBD2 (6 bases). The germline gives CDR1 MDHEN, CDR2 SYDVKM. Trimming took off 3 bases at V and 5 bases at J, with 11 bases between the two ends. The CDR3 runs 14 residues. The CDR3 protein is CASSLVGGNNEQFF. The CDR3 DNA reads TGTGCCAGCAGTTTGGTGGGGGGTAACAATGAGCAGTTCTTC.

The chain combines TRBV27 with TRBJ2-5; perhaps TRBD2 as D (6 bases). V gave up 4 bases and J gave up 4 bases, with 13 bases separating them. The CDR3 covers 14 residues. CDR1 is MNHEY, CDR2 SMNVEV, per germline (reference sequence). In DNA, the CDR3 is TGTGCCAGCAGTTCGTTTGGAGGGACAGAGACCCAGTACTTC. Translating gives CASSSFGGTETQYF.

The table lists this clone with a count of one. This rearrangement joins TRBV28 to TRBJ1-5; 7 bases map to TRBD1. Germline trimming cut 6 bases from V and 5 bases from J; bases unmatched to any gene: 13. This CDR3 is built from 16 residues. Looked up from germline, CDR1 is MDHEN and CDR2 is SYDVKM. The CDR3 DNA reads as TGTGCCAGCAGAGGAACAGGGGCAAAGGGCTATCAGCCCCAGCATTTT. Its protein product is CASRGTGAKGYQPQHF.

There are a few counts of this clone. The chain couples TRBV6-6 to TRBJ1-3; D ambiguous. The CDR3 is 13 amino acids. Germline V gene lookup returns CDR1 MNHNY and CDR2 SVGAGI (reference sequence). V lost 8 bases and J lost 5, with 13 bases in between. CDR3 coding DNA: TGTGCCAGCGCGAGCATTAACCGAAACACCATATATTTT. Its protein is CASASINRNTIYF.

The chain recombines TRBV6-5 with TRBJ1-6; TRBD1 might be the D (6 bases). V was pared by 5 bases and J by 3 bases, with 11 bases between. The CDR3 has 15 residues. Germline values: CDR1 MNHEY, CDR2 SVGAGI. The CDR3 reads CASSVRDNYNSPLHF. The DNA for the CDR3 is TGTGCCAGCAGTGTCCGGGACAACTATAATTCACCCCTCCACTTT.

The chain has TRBV25-1 and TRBJ2-3; tentative D call: TRBD1 (5 bases). Germline V lookup: CDR1 MGHDK, CDR2 SYGVNS. With 1 base removed from V and 0 bases from J, the gap between germline ends came to 14 bases. The CDR3 sequence is 17 residues long. CDR3 sequence (DNA): TGTGCCAGCAGTGAATTCACCAGTGGGGCTAGCACAGATACGCAGTATTTT. Translation gives CASSEFTSGASTDTQYF.

The V call is TRBV29-1, the J call TRBJ2-7; 13 bases are shared with TRBD2. CDR3 length equals 15 residues. J was trimmed by 2 bases and V by 7 bases; bases with no gene match: 8. Germline CDR1 reads SQVTM; CDR2 reads ANQGSEA. This CDR3 reads CSAMGLAGPTYEQYF. The DNA for the CDR3 is TGCAGCGCTATGGGACTAGCGGGGCCCACCTACGAGCAGTACTTC.

The chain has TRBV19 and TRBJ2-1; 12 bases match TRBD2. This CDR3 region has 19 residues. Germline CDR1 is LNHDA and CDR2 is SQIVND (reference sequence). Losses at the gene ends were 5 bases for V and 10 bases for J; bases not matched to a gene: 21. CDR3 in DNA: TGTGCCAGTAGTGGGACCGGGACGGGACCTAGCGGGAGGGCCAACGAGCAGTTCTTC. Its protein product is CASSGTGTGPSGRANEQFF.

The rearrangement joins TRBV7-9 to TRBJ1-1; D not resolved. The V gene lost 5 bases and the J gene lost 3 bases, with 13 bases spanning the gap. The germline gives CDR1 SEHNR, CDR2 FQNEAQ (reference sequence). The CDR3 runs 14 residues. The CDR3 DNA reads as TGTGCCAGCAGCCCCGCCGGCGGGGACACTGAAGCTTTCTTT. Translating it yields CASSPAGGDTEAFF.

This chain uses TRBV19 with TRBJ2-5, with 13 bases that match TRBD2. From germline, CDR1 is LNHDA and CDR2 SQIVND (reference sequence). The CDR3 consists of 14 residues. V was pared by 10 bases and J by 5 bases, with 7 bases of the junction left unmatched. CDR3 nucleotides: TGTGCCACCGGGACTAGCGGGGTAAAGGAGACCCAGTACTTC. It specifies CATGTSGVKETQYF.

The chain joins TRBV18 to TRBJ2-7; D ambiguous. Germline V gene lookup returns CDR1 KGHSH and CDR2 LQKENI. The CDR3 has 15 residues. Trimming shortened V by 0 bases and J by 3 bases, and 12 bases separated the two germline ends. The CDR3 DNA reads TGTGCCAGCTCACCACCTCTTTTAACCAGCTACGAGCAGTACTTC. As protein: CASSPPLLTSYEQYF.

The chain links TRBV9 to TRBJ2-7; D possibly corresponds to TRBD2 (6 bases). This CDR3 spans 15 amino acids. Trimming took 0 bases from V and 0 from J, leaving 10 bases between them. Germline CDR1 is SGDLS and CDR2 is YYNGEE. The CDR3 is CASSVESGPSYEQYF. CDR3 nucleotides: TGTGCCAGCAGCGTAGAGAGCGGGCCCTCCTACGAGCAGTACTTC.

The chain is built from TRBV5-4 and TRBJ2-5, with 8 bases matching TRBD2. The CDR3 totals 12 residues. In germline, CDR1 is SGHNT, CDR2 YYREEE (reference sequence). The V segment lost 9 bases and the J segment 4 bases; nucleotides outside the gene matches: 5. The CDR3 region is CAIGSGGETQYF. CDR3 nucleotide sequence: TGTGCCATCGGGAGCGGGGGAGAGACCCAGTACTTC.

In DNA, the CDR3 is TGTGCCAGCATTAAGACAGGGGGCACTGAAGCTTTCTTT. The encoded protein is CASIKTGGTEAFF. This chain joins TRBV25-1 and TRBJ1-1; the match to TRBD1 covers 9 bases. After removal of 7 bases from V and 4 bases from J, the junction contained 4 bases not matched to a gene. The CDR3 length is 13 residues. Germline CDR1 MGHDK, CDR2 SYGVNS.

V is TRBV6-5 and J is TRBJ1-1, with TRBD1 matching over 7 bases. The germline gives CDR1 MNHEY, CDR2 SVGAGI. J was trimmed by 5 bases and V by 3 bases; bases with no gene match: 9. This CDR3 contains 15 residues. As DNA, the CDR3 is TGTGCCAGCAGTTATGGCGGGCAGGGGGTGACTGAAGCTTTCTTT. Its translation: CASSYGGQGVTEAFF.

This clone has more than one count but fewer than ten. The V call is TRBV6-5, the J call TRBJ1-4; no clear D gene. The ends were cut back, 5 bases at V and 0 bases at J, with 7 bases in the middle. Germline lookup yields CDR1 MNHEY and CDR2 SVGAGI. This CDR3 is 14 amino acids long. CDR3 amino acids: CASSRTATNEKLFF. The CDR3 DNA reads TGTGCCAGCAGTCGTACTGCAACTAATGAAAAACTGTTTTTT.

The genes are TRBV7-6 and TRBJ2-7, with D maybe TRBD1 (6 bases). Germline values: CDR1 SGHVS, CDR2 FNYEAQ. Trimming pared 5 bases from V and 0 bases from J, leaving 14 bases between. CDR3 size: 15 residues. In DNA, the CDR3 is TGTGCCAGCAGCCAGGACCAGGGGTTCTCCTACGAGCAGTACTTC. Amino acids: CASSQDQGFSYEQYF.